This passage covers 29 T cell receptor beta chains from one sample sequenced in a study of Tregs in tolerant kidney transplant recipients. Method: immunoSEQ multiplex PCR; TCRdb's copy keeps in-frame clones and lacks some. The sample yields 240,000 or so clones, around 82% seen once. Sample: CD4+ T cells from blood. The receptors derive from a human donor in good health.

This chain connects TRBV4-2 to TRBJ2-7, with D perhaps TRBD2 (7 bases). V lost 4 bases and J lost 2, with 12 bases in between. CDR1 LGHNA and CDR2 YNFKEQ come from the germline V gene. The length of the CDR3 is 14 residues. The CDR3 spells CASSPQGTTYEQYF. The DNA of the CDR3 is TGTGCCAGCAGCCCCCAGGGGACTACCTACGAGCAGTACTTC.

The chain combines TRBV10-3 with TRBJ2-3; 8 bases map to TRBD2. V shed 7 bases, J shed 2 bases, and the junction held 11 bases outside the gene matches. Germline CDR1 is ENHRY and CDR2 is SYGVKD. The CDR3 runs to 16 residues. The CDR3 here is CAITPEGSGATDTQYF. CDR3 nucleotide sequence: TGTGCCATCACCCCCGAGGGTAGCGGGGCCACAGATACGCAGTATTTT.

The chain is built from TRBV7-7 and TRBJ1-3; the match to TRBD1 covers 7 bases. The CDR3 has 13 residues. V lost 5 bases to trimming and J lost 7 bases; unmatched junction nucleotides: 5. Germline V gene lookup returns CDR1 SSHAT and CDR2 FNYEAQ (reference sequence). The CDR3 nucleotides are TGTGCCAGCAGCCCGTCCAGGGGGAACACCATATATTTT. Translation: CASSPSRGNTIYF.

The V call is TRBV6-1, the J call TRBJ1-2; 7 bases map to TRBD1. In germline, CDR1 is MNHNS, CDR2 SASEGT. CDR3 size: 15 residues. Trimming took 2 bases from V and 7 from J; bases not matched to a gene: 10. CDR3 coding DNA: TGTGCCAGCAGTGAACTTAAAGGGGGCTTGGGTGGCTACACCTTC. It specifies CASSELKGGLGGYTF.

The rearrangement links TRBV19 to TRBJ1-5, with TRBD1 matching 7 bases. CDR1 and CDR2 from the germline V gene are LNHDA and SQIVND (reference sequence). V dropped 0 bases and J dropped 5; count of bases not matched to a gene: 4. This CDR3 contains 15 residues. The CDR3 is CASSIEGRGDQPQHF. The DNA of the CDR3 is TGTGCCAGTAGTATAGAAGGCAGGGGGGATCAGCCCCAGCATTTT.

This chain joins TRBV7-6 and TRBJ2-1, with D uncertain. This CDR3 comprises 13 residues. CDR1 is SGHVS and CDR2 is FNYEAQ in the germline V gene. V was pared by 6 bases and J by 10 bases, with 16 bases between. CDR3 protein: CASRESLMGEQFF. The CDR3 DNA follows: TGTGCCAGCAGGGAATCCCTGATGGGAGAGCAGTTCTTC.

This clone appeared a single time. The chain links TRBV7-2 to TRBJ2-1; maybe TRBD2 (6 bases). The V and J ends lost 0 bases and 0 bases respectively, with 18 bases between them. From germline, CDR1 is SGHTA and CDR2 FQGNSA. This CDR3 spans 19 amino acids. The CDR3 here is CASSLAVGRAGYSYNEQFF. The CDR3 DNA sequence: TGTGCCAGCAGCTTAGCGGTGGGGCGGGCGGGGTACTCCTACAATGAGCAGTTCTTC.

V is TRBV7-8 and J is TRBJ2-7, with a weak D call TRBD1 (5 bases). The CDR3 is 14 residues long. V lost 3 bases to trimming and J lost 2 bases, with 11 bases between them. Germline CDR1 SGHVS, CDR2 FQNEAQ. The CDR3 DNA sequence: TGTGCCAGCAGCTTTCGACAGTTGACCTACGAGCAGTACTTC. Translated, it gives CASSFRQLTYEQYF.

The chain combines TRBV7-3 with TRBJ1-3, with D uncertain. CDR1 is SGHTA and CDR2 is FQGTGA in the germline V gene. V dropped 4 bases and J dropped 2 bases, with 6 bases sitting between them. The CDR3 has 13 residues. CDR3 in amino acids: CASSSGPGNTIYF. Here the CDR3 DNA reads TGTGCCAGCAGCTCGGGCCCTGGAAACACCATATATTTT.

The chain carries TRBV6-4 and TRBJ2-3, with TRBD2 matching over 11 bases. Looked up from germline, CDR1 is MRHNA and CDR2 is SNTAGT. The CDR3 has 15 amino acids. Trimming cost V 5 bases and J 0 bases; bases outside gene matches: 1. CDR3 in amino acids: CASSSSGRSTDTQYF. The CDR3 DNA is TGTGCCAGCAGTTCTAGCGGGAGGAGCACAGATACGCAGTATTTT.

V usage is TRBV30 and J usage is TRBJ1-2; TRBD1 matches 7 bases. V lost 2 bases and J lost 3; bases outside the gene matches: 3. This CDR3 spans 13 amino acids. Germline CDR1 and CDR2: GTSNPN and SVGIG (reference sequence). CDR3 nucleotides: TGTGCCTGGAGTCAGCAGGGGGACTATGGCTACACCTTC. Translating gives CAWSQQGDYGYTF.

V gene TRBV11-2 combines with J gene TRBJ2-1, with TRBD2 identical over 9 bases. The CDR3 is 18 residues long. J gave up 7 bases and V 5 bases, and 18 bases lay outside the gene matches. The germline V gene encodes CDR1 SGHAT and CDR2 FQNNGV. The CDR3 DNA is TGTGCCAGCAGCCAGAGGCTGGAGCGGGGGGCCGCTTGGAATGAGCAGTTCTTC. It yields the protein CASSQRLERGAAWNEQFF. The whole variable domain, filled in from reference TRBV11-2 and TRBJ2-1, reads EAGVAQSPRYKIIEKRQSVAFWCNPISGHATLYWYQQILGQGPKLLIQFQNNGVVDDSQLPKDRFSAERLKGVDSTLKIQPAKLEDSAVYLCASSQRLERGAAWNEQFFGPGTRLTVL.

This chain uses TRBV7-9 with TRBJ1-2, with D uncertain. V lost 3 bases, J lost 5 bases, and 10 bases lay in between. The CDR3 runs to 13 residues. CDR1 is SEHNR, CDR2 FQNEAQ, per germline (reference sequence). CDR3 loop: CASSFNEMYGYTF. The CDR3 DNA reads TGTGCCAGCAGCTTTAACGAGATGTATGGCTACACCTTC.

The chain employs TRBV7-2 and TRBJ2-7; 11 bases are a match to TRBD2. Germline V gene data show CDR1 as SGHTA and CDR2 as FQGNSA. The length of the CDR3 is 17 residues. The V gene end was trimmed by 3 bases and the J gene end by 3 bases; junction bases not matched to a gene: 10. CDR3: CASSLTSTSGEHYEQYF. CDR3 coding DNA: TGTGCCAGCAGCTTGACTTCGACTAGCGGGGAACACTACGAGCAGTACTTC. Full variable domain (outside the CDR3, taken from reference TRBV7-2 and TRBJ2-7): GAGVSQSPSNKVTEKGKDVELRCDPISGHTALYWYRQSLGQGLEFLIYFQGNSAPDKSGLPSDRFSAERTGGSVSTLTIQRTQQEDSAVYLCASSLTSTSGEHYEQYFGPGTRLTVT.

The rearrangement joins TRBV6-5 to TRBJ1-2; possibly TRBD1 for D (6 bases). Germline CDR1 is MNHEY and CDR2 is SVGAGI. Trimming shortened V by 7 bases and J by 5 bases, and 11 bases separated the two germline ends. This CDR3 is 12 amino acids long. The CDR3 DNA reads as TGTGCCAGCATGGGGGGCCCATATGGCTACACCTTC. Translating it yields CASMGGPYGYTF.

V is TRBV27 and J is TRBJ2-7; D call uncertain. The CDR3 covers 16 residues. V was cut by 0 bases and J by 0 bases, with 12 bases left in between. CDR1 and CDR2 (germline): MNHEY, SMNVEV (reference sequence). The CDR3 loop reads CASSLSNSRPSYEQYF. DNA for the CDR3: TGTGCCAGCAGTTTATCGAACTCGCGTCCCTCCTACGAGCAGTACTTC.

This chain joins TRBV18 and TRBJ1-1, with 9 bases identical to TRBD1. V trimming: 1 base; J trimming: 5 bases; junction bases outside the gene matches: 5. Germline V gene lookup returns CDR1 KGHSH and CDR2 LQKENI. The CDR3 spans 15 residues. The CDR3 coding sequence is TGTGCCAGCTCACCACTGGACAGGGGAGGGACTGAAGCTTTCTTT. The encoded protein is CASSPLDRGGTEAFF.

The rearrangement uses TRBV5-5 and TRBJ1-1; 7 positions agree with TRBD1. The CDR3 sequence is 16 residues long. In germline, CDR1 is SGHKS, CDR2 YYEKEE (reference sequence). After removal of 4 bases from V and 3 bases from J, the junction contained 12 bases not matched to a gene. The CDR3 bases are TGTGCCAGCAGCCTCGACAGGGCGTTTCTTGACACTGAAGCTTTCTTT. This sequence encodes CASSLDRAFLDTEAFF.

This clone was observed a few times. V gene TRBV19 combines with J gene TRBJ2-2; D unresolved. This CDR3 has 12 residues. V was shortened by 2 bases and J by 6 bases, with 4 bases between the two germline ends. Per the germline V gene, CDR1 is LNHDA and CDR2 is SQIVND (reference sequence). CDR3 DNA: TGTGCCAGTAGTATAAGGTCCGGGGAGCTGTTTTTT. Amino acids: CASSIRSGELFF.

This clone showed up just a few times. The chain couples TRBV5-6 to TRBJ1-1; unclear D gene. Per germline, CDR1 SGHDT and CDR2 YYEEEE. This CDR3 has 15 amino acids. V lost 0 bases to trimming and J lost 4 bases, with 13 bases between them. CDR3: CASSLGTGRGTEAFF. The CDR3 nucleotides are TGTGCCAGCAGCTTGGGGACGGGCCGTGGCACTGAAGCTTTCTTT.

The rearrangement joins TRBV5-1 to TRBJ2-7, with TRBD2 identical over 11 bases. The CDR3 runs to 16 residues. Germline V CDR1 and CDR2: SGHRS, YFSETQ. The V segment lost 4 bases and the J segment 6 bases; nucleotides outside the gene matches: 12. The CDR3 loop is CASSRGLAGGLSEQYF. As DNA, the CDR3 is TGCGCCAGCAGCCGAGGCTTAGCGGGGGGGCTTAGCGAGCAGTACTTC. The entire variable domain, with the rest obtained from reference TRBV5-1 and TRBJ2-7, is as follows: KAGVTQTPRYLIKTRGQQVTLSCSPISGHRSVSWYQQTPGQGLQFLFEYFSETQRNKGNFPGRFSGRQFSNSRSEMNVSTLELGDSALYLCASSRGLAGGLSEQYFGPGTRLTVT.

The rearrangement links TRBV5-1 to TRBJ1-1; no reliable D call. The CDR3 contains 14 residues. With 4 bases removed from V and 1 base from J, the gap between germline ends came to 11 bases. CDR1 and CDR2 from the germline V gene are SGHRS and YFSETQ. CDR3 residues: CASSATPANTEAFF. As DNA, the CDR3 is TGCGCCAGCAGCGCAACCCCAGCGAACACTGAAGCTTTCTTT.

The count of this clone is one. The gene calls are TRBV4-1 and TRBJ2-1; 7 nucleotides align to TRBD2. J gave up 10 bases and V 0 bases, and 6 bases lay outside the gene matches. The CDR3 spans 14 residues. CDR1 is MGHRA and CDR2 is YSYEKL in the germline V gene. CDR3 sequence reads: CASSQEGLVGEQFF. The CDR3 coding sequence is TGCGCCAGCAGCCAAGAAGGACTAGTCGGGGAGCAGTTCTTC.

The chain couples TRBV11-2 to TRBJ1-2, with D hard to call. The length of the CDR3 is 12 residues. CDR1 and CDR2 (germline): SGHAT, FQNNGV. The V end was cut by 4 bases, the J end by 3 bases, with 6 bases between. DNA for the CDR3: TGTGCCAGCAGCTCGTCCTACTATGGCTACACCTTC. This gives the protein CASSSSYYGYTF.

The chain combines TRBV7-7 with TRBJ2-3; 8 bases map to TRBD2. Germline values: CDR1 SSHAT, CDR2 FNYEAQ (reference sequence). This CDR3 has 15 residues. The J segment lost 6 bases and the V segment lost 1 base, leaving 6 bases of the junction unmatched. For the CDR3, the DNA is TGTGCCAGCAGCTTAGGAGGGACTAGAGGCGATACGCAGTATTTT. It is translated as CASSLGGTRGDTQYF.

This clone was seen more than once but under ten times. CDR3 residues: CASSEKGSGNTIYF. Written as DNA, the CDR3 is TGCGCCAGCAGTGAGAAGGGATCTGGAAACACCATATATTTT. V is TRBV10-1 and J is TRBJ1-3; D remains unclear. V was cut by 2 bases and J by 1 base, with 6 bases left in between. Germline V gene data show CDR1 as WNHNN and CDR2 as SYGVQD (reference sequence). The CDR3 consists of 14 residues.

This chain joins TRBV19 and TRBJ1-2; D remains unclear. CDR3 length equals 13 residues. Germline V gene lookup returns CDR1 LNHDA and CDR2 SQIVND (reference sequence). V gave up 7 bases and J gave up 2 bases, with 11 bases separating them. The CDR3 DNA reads TGTGCCAGTACCCAAGACAAGAACTATGGCTACACCTTC. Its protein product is CASTQDKNYGYTF.

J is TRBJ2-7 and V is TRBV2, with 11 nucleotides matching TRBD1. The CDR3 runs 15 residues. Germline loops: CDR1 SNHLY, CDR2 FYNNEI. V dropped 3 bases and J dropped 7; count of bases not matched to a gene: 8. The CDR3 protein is CASSETGTGGLEQYF. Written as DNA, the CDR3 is TGTGCCAGCAGTGAGACCGGGACAGGGGGGCTGGAGCAGTACTTC.

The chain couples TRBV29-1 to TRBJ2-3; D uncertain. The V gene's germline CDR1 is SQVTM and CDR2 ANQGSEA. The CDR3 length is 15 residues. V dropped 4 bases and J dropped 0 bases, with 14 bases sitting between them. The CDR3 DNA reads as TGCAGCGTTGCCCGGAGTGTGGGAAGCACAGATACGCAGTATTTT. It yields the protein CSVARSVGSTDTQYF.